This is a list of T cell receptor beta chains from one sample in a study of T cell clonotyping in hematopoietic cell transplantation. Generated by immunoSEQ multiplex PCR, the TCRdb table keeps only in-frame clones and is missing some. This sample carries approximately 70,000 clones, 90% to 95% of them seen once, and the ten largest clones take around 1.6%. Sequencing input: peripheral blood mononuclear cells. These TCRs come from a man aged 45-65 years in good health. Some clones in this sample may be carry-over from other donors' samples. The CDR3 runs from the conserved cysteine through the conserved F or W. The order of the fields is CDR3 DNA, CDR3 protein, J gene, clone size, V gene, D gene. The D gene is left open where the match is weak. For some rows the clone size is stated as once, few or many, or as a class when expanded; others skip it.

TGTGCCAGCAGCGAGCGGGTTACAGGGGGCGGCTATGGCTACACCTTC | CASSERVTGGGYGYTF | TRBJ1-2 | - | TRBV9 | TRBD1
TGTGCCAGCAGTATAGCTACCTATGGCTACACCTTC | CASSIATYGYTF | TRBJ1-2 | - | TRBV2 | -
TGTGCCAGTGCGGGACAGGGGGCTGAGACCCAGTACTTC | CASAGQGAETQYF | TRBJ2-5 | - | TRBV28 | TRBD1
TGTGCCAGCAGCGCGGGACTAGCGGAATCCTACAATGAGCAGTTCTTC | CASSAGLAESYNEQFF | TRBJ2-1 | - | TRBV9 | TRBD2
TGTGCCAGCAGCTTAAACGCCAATGAGCAGTTCTTC | CASSLNANEQFF | TRBJ2-1 | - | TRBV11-3 | -
TGTGCCAGCAGCTTAGACGGAGTAGCTTTTCTCAGGGAGACCCAGTACTTC | CASSLDGVAFLRETQYF | TRBJ2-5 | - | TRBV7-6 | -
TGTGCCAGCAGCCAAGCTGGGGCCAACGTCCTGACTTTC | CASSQAGANVLTF | TRBJ2-6 | once | TRBV7-8 | -
TGCGCCAGCAGCCAAGGGTGGACCTACGGAGGGGAGCAGTTCTTC | CASSQGWTYGGEQFF | TRBJ2-1 | once | TRBV4-3 | -
TGTGCCAGCAGGGGGGGCACCGGGGAGCTGTTTTTT | CASRGGTGELFF | TRBJ2-2 | - | TRBV28 | -
TGTGCCAGCAGGGACAGGGGTGGACAGCCCCAGCATTTT | CASRDRGGQPQHF | TRBJ1-5 | - | TRBV6-1 | TRBD1
TGTGCCAGCAGCGTAGGCGGAGACAGTCGAAACACCATATATTTT | CASSVGGDSRNTIYF | TRBJ1-3 | few | TRBV9 | -
TGTGCCAGCAGTTCCACCCTAGCGGGGAGCACAGATACGCAGTATTTT | CASSSTLAGSTDTQYF | TRBJ2-3 | - | TRBV28 | TRBD2
TGTGCCTGGAGTGTAACCGGCTACGAGCAGTACTTC | CAWSVTGYEQYF | TRBJ2-7 | once | TRBV30 | -
TGTGCCAGCAGCTTAGGGGTCGGCGGGGGCGCGCAAGAGACCCAGTACTTC | CASSLGVGGGAQETQYF | TRBJ2-5 | - | TRBV7-3 | -
TGTGCCAGCAGTAACCGGGACAGGGAAAGATATAGCAATCAGCCCCAGCATTTT | CASSNRDRERYSNQPQHF | TRBJ1-5 | - | TRBV28 | TRBD1
TGTGCCAGCAGCTCCAGGAGGGCCCAATACGAGCAGTACTTC | CASSSRRAQYEQYF | TRBJ2-7 | - | TRBV7-2 | -
TGTGCCAGCAGCGTAGATCCAGGGTGGAATGAAAAACTGTTTTTT | CASSVDPGWNEKLFF | TRBJ1-4 | - | TRBV9 | -
TGTGCCAGCAGGAACCTCGGGTGGGAGACCCAGTACTTC | CASRNLGWETQYF | TRBJ2-5 | - | TRBV6-5 | -
TGTGCCAGCTCGCTGGGGGGCTGGGCTAATGAAAAACTGTTTTTT | CASSLGGWANEKLFF | TRBJ1-4 | - | TRBV27 | -
TGCGCCAGCAGCCAAGCCGACCGGAATACCTACGAGCAGTACTTC | CASSQADRNTYEQYF | TRBJ2-7 | - | TRBV4-3 | -
TGTGCCAGCAGTTTATTGGGGAGGGACAGGGGGGGGGAGCAGTACTTC | CASSLLGRDRGGEQYF | TRBJ2-7 | once | TRBV28 | TRBD1
TGTGCCAGCAGTGAAGCTGCCGGGACAGGGGGCCGGACTGAAGCTTTCTTT | CASSEAAGTGGRTEAFF | TRBJ1-1 | - | TRBV6-1 | TRBD1
TGCGCCAGCAGCCTCATCTTGGGGGATGGCACTGAAGCTTTCTTT | CASSLILGDGTEAFF | TRBJ1-1 | - | TRBV5-1 | -
TGTGCCAGCAGCCAAGAGTGGGGCGGACGCTCTGGAAACACCATATATTTT | CASSQEWGGRSGNTIYF | TRBJ1-3 | once | TRBV14 | -
TGTGCCAGTAGTATAAGGACAGGGGATCCTTATCAGCCCCAGCATTTT | CASSIRTGDPYQPQHF | TRBJ1-5 | - | TRBV19 | TRBD1
TGTGCCAGTAGTATGGTAGCGGGGGGTCAGGAGACCCAGTACTTC | CASSMVAGGQETQYF | TRBJ2-5 | - | TRBV19 | TRBD2
TGTGCCAGCAGCTTTGGGACTAGCGGGAGCTATATAGATACGCAGTATTTT | CASSFGTSGSYIDTQYF | TRBJ2-3 | - | TRBV7-2 | TRBD2
TGTGCCAGCAGCTTAGGTCCGGTGGACAGTGGAGGGAACTATGGCTACACCTTC | CASSLGPVDSGGNYGYTF | TRBJ1-2 | - | TRBV7-8 | -
TGTGCCAGCAGCGTCCGGGACAGAGACGAGCAGTACTTC | CASSVRDRDEQYF | TRBJ2-7 | - | TRBV9 | TRBD1
TGTGCCAGTAGTGAGACAGGGGGCGGCTATGGCTACACCTTC | CASSETGGGYGYTF | TRBJ1-2 | few | TRBV19 | TRBD1
TGTGCCAGTAGTCACCAGGGGGCGCGGGAGCAGTACTTC | CASSHQGAREQYF | TRBJ2-7 | once | TRBV19 | TRBD1
TGTGCCAGCAGCTCGATGACAGAACTCGTTGGCTACACCTTC | CASSSMTELVGYTF | TRBJ1-2 | - | TRBV5-5 | -
TGTGCCAGCAGCTTAGCCCAAACGGGGCTTTACACCGGGGAGCTGTTTTTT | CASSLAQTGLYTGELFF | TRBJ2-2 | - | TRBV11-2 | -
TGTGCCAGTAAAATCGGGACAGGGCATCAGCCCCAGCATTTT | CASKIGTGHQPQHF | TRBJ1-5 | - | TRBV2 | TRBD1
TGTGCCAGCAGTGTCCGCGGACTAGCGGGTCCTAGCACAGATACGCAGTATTTT | CASSVRGLAGPSTDTQYF | TRBJ2-3 | - | TRBV6-1 | TRBD2
TGTGCCAGCAGCTTAGCCCCAGGGAGTCAAGGCGGGGAGCTGTTTTTT | CASSLAPGSQGGELFF | TRBJ2-2 | few | TRBV7-3 | -
TGCAGCGTTGGAACTACAGGGGGCCCTGGAAACACCATATATTTT | CSVGTTGGPGNTIYF | TRBJ1-3 | - | TRBV29-1 | TRBD1
TGTGCCAGCTCTCCGGGATCCACAGATACGCAGTATTTT | CASSPGSTDTQYF | TRBJ2-3 | - | TRBV7-3 | -
TGCGCCAGCAGCCTAGGGGCCCCCGGTAGGAATGAGCAGTTCTTC | CASSLGAPGRNEQFF | TRBJ2-1 | - | TRBV5-1 | -
TGTGCCAGCAAACAGACAGGGGGAAGGTGGACTGAAGCTTTCTTT | CASKQTGGRWTEAFF | TRBJ1-1 | - | TRBV27 | TRBD1
TGCGCCAGCAGCTTTAACCAGGGCCTCTATGGCTACACCTTC | CASSFNQGLYGYTF | TRBJ1-2 | - | TRBV5-1 | -
TGTGCCATACGATCTTCGAACACCGGGGAGCTGTTTTTT | CAIRSSNTGELFF | TRBJ2-2 | - | TRBV27 | -
TGTGCCAGCAGCGATTCAGGGTTTGCCACAGATACGCAGTATTTT | CASSDSGFATDTQYF | TRBJ2-3 | - | TRBV7-3 | -
TGCAGCGTTGCCGGATCAATGGCCACCTCTGGGGCCAACGTCCTGACTTTC | CSVAGSMATSGANVLTF | TRBJ2-6 | - | TRBV29-1 | -
TGTGCCAGCAGTGAAGCGCGGAGAACTGAAGCTTTCTTT | CASSEARRTEAFF | TRBJ1-1 | - | TRBV6-1 | -
TGTGCCAGTAGCGATACAGGGAGTCGGGAGCTGTTTTTT | CASSDTGSRELFF | TRBJ2-2 | - | TRBV19 | -
TGTGCCAGCAGTCAAAAGGGACTAGCGGGGCCATATGGGGAGACCCAGTACTTC | CASSQKGLAGPYGETQYF | TRBJ2-5 | - | TRBV28 | TRBD2
TGTGCCAGCAGTCGGCGGGACAGGCAAAATGAAAAACTGTTTTTT | CASSRRDRQNEKLFF | TRBJ1-4 | - | TRBV6-6 | TRBD1
TGTGCCAGCAGTGAATTCCTCGACTATGGCTACACCTTC | CASSEFLDYGYTF | TRBJ1-2 | - | TRBV25-1 | -
TGTGCCAGCAGCCCCCGAAGGGACTACGAGCAGTACTTC | CASSPRRDYEQYF | TRBJ2-7 | - | TRBV27 | -
TGTGCCAGCAGTTACTCATGGGGGTCTTCGGGGGAAAAACTGTTTTTT | CASSYSWGSSGEKLFF | TRBJ1-4 | - | TRBV6-5 | -
TGTGCCAGCAGTGAAGTGGACATTTATAACGAGCAGTACTTC | CASSEVDIYNEQYF | TRBJ2-7 | once | TRBV6-1 | -
TGTGCCAGCTCATCGCTTCCCGTCGGTGCGGGAGGGCCATCCGGGGAGCTGTTTTTT | CASSSLPVGAGGPSGELFF | TRBJ2-2 | - | TRBV18 | TRBD2
TGCAGTCCCGGGACGGACAGGGGGAACTACGAGCAGTACTTC | CSPGTDRGNYEQYF | TRBJ2-7 | - | TRBV29-1 | TRBD1
TGTGCCAGCAGTCCCAGGGGGCGGATAACTAGCGACACAGATACGCAGTATTTT | CASSPRGRITSDTDTQYF | TRBJ2-3 | - | TRBV27 | -
TGTGCCAGCAGTTACCGTCGGGGCCGCGGGGAGCTGTTTTTT | CASSYRRGRGELFF | TRBJ2-2 | few | TRBV6-5 | -